This T cell receptor beta chain was sequenced for a study of vaccination and CD4 T cells after COVID-19 (dated by TCRdb to 2022 to 2024). Some background on the complete study: Convalescent patients had a positive SARS-CoV-2 result on nasal swab PCR, and of these patients, several had mild disease and one had severe disease. The convalescent cohort included six males and four females, with two Hispanic individuals, seven Caucasians, two Asians and one multiracial person. Each participant got two doses of either the Pfizer-BioNTech BNT162b2 vaccine (n=8) or the Moderna mRNA-1273 vaccine (n=2). Post-COVID blood samples were collected from convalescent patients a median of roughly 100 days after diagnosis, with a range of about 30 to 161 days. Post-vaccine blood samples were taken a median of around 70 days after the second vaccine dose, with a range of 14 to 241 days. The cultures were stimulated with overlapping spike peptide pools from SARS-CoV-2 and from the common cold coronaviruses HCoV-NL63, HCoV-OC43 and HCoV-229E. In control cultures, a CEFX viral epitope pool was used as positive control, an HIV-1 Nef peptide pool was used as negative control, or no peptide was added. In ten to eleven COVID-19 convalescent patients and a handful of infection-naive healthy vaccine recipients, researchers compared the spike-specific CD4+ TCR repertoire from before mRNA vaccination with the repertoire from after.

Via the germline V gene, CDR1 is SGHNT and CDR2 YENEEA. V sheds 4 bases and J sheds 6 bases, leaving 12 bases between their ends. CDR3 length: 13 amino acids, cysteine to phenylalanine. Kept here is only the CDR3 DNA, which spans 39 bases and is read in frame from base 1. Concerning this clonotype itself: The antigen it binds to is not known. Nothing much larger sits one base from this clone, and base qualities are not available.

Library method: PCR. At the Johns Hopkins FTIC core, DNA from the cultured CD4+ T cells underwent TCR sequencing with the Oncomine TCR Beta short-read assay. The QIAamp micro DNA kit was used to extract genomic DNA from the cultured CD4+ T cells. The Oncomine TCR Beta libraries from cultured CD4+ T cells were pooled using unique dual indexes and then sequenced on an Illumina iSeq 100. Per the source publication's procedure: Non-productive sequences were removed, and CDR3s not starting with C, not ending with F or W, or shorter than 7 amino acids were discarded. Antigen-specific clonotypes were identified using the MANAFEST web application through comparison of peptide-stimulated wells with reference and other culture wells. For a clone to be called positive, the clone needed an FDR below 0.05, an odds ratio above 5, and a productive frequency above 0.1% in at least two of three replicate wells. A clonotype counted as cross-reactive if it showed significant expansion both in the SARS-CoV-2 spike wells and in at least one common cold coronavirus spike condition. Levenshtein distances (stringdist) and unrooted phylogenetic trees (ape) in R version 3.6.1 were used to assess CDR3 homology. TCRdb reworked the public reads: Q25 trimming with fastp, MiXCR clone assembly, productive beta chains retained. Rows with one shared CDR3 protein collapse into an entry with the most common genes and DNA. The V and J calls were determined by TCRdb, not by the authors. The sample table shows roughly 20,000 distinct CDR3 sequences, and approximately 40% are seen once. Approximately 6.5% of the sample comes from the top ten.

The treatment or condition label for this specimen denotes: roughly nine-day PBMC culture with coronavirus spike peptide pools or control peptides (ViraFEST assay). The ViraFEST assay, used in the study, expanded antigen-specific T cells with peptide pools and then identified the expanded clonotypes through TCR sequencing. The positive SARS-CoV-2 PCR tests of the convalescent patients were dated from March to December 2020, before the Alpha, Beta and Delta variants emerged in the United States. PBMCs were cultured at about 2 million per well in IMDM supplemented with 5% human AB serum and 10 IU/ml IL-2, with around 10 ug/ml peptide pools added. Half of the culture medium was replaced with fresh IL-2-containing medium on days 3 and 7. Once the cells had been in culture for roughly 10 days, the EasySep CD4+ T cell isolation kit was used to isolate CD4+ T cells by negative selection. PBMCs were separated from whole blood using Ficoll-Paque Plus gradient centrifugation and then either used fresh or cryopreserved at -140C. Each culture condition was generally run in triplicate wells.

The paper's findings and limits, for the study overall: Although the median number of SARS-CoV-2-reactive clonotypes went up from roughly 19 after infection to approximately 40 after vaccination, the increase was not significant. The study included relatively few convalescent patients and did not analyze early timepoints after natural infection. In convalescent patients, a median around 90% of post-vaccine SARS-CoV-2-reactive clones were detected only after vaccination, and vaccine-specific priming was suggested by this finding. Of the vaccine-specific clones found in convalescent patients, nearly all (304 of 307) were mono-reactive for SARS-CoV-2 spike instead of being cross-reactive with common cold coronaviruses.

The sequencing used CD4+ T cells from blood, cultured in vitro, collected before SARS-CoV-2 vaccination. The chain uses TRBV11-3 and TRBJ1-1; the D region possibly corresponds to TRBD1 (5 bases align). The clonotype comes from a human donor who had recovered from COVID-19. The sequence in DNA is TGTGCCAGCAGCTCACCCAGGGTACCTGAAGCTTTCTTT. Translated, it reads CASSSPRVPEAFF.